Described below is a single T cell receptor (beta chain) sequence and its context. The antigen remains undetermined. Trimming at V came to 4 bases and at J to 6 bases, leaving 8 bases not matched to a gene. This CDR3 comprises 14 residues. CDR1 is MDHEN, CDR2 SYDVKM, per germline. The primer mix had 60 Vbeta and 13 Jbeta primers. The table came from immunoSEQ multiplex PCR; TCRdb's copy has only in-frame clones and leaves some out. This sample's clone table lists about 54,000 clones. The record originates from a study of cytomegalovirus exposure and HLA in healthy donors. The study, taken as a whole, reports: In a later analysis, donors in an Asian-associated ancestry cluster reportedly had fewer N-insertions in productive TCRs than the cohort mean. Association with HLA alleles at 0.05 false discovery rate was found for 16,951 TCR beta sequences in a later analysis. According to an earlier analysis, most TCR beta V segments yielded productive rearrangements about 87% or about 30% of the time. Listed as cytomegalovirus-associated were 150 or so TCR beta chains.

The TCR originated in a woman in her 40s in good health and CMV-seronegative. The sequencing input was PBMCs. J is TRBJ1-2 and V is TRBV28; 7 nucleotides match TRBD1. The CDR3 DNA follows: TGTGCCAGCAGTTCGCAGGGGGATTCAAATGGCTACACCTTC. Protein: CASSSQGDSNGYTF.